These T cell receptor beta chains were read from a single sample in a study of blood T cell repertoires in COVID-19. Libraries were prepared by immunoSEQ multiplex PCR; TCRdb keeps only in-frame clonotypes and omits some of them. This table holds 95,000 to 150,000 clones, about 90% found once. Sample: peripheral blood. The source of these receptors is a woman in her 70s with acute or convalescent COVID-19. Both conserved end residues are part of each CDR3. A D gene is named only where the DNA matches it firmly. The size entry is marked missing in some rows and otherwise reads once, few, many or a size class.

clone_size: NA; j_call: TRBJ2-2; d_call: NA; v_call: TRBV3-1/TRBV3-2; cdr3_aa: CASSQGGTGELFF; cdr3_nt: TGTGCCAGCAGCCAAGGCGGCACCGGGGAGCTGTTTTTT
clone_size: NA; j_call: TRBJ1-5; d_call: NA; v_call: TRBV12-3/TRBV12-4; cdr3_aa: CASSFAAKPQHF; cdr3_nt: TGTGCCAGCAGTTTCGCGGCGAAGCCCCAGCATTTT
clone_size: NA; j_call: TRBJ1-6; d_call: TRBD1; v_call: TRBV3-1/TRBV3-2; cdr3_aa: CASSRTPDRANSPLHF; cdr3_nt: TGTGCCAGCAGCCGAACCCCCGACAGGGCCAATTCACCCCTCCACTTT
clone_size: NA; j_call: TRBJ2-3; d_call: NA; v_call: TRBV15; cdr3_aa: CATSRPTTFSTDTQYF; cdr3_nt: TGTGCCACCAGCAGACCGACAACCTTTAGCACAGATACGCAGTATTTT
clone_size: NA; j_call: TRBJ1-2; d_call: NA; v_call: TRBV28; cdr3_aa: CASSFSQARGYTF; cdr3_nt: TGTGCCAGCAGTTTCAGCCAGGCCAGAGGCTACACCTTC
clone_size: NA; j_call: TRBJ1-1; d_call: NA; v_call: TRBV19; cdr3_aa: CASSIPGVPRTEAFF; cdr3_nt: TGTGCCAGTAGTATCCCAGGGGTCCCGAGGACTGAAGCTTTCTTT
clone_size: few; j_call: TRBJ1-5; d_call: NA; v_call: TRBV30; cdr3_aa: CAWSRDHKAPQHF; cdr3_nt: TGTGCCTGGAGTCGGGATCATAAGGCGCCCCAGCATTTT
clone_size: NA; j_call: TRBJ1-2; d_call: TRBD1; v_call: TRBV19; cdr3_aa: CAIRDRSLNYGYTF; cdr3_nt: TGTGCCATTAGGGACAGGAGCCTTAACTATGGCTACACCTTC
clone_size: once; j_call: TRBJ2-7; d_call: TRBD2; v_call: TRBV7-2; cdr3_aa: CASSLWGLKRTSRYEQYF; cdr3_nt: TGTGCCAGCAGCTTATGGGGCCTAAAAAGGACTAGCCGGTACGAGCAGTACTTC
clone_size: NA; j_call: TRBJ2-3; d_call: TRBD2; v_call: TRBV5-4; cdr3_aa: CASSLPPGGALTDTQYF; cdr3_nt: TGTGCCAGCAGCTTGCCCCCCGGGGGGGCACTCACAGATACGCAGTATTTT
clone_size: NA; j_call: TRBJ2-3; d_call: TRBD2; v_call: TRBV4-1; cdr3_aa: CASSRNIIAGLGTDTQYF; cdr3_nt: TGCGCCAGCAGCCGGAATATCATAGCGGGCTTGGGCACAGATACGCAGTATTTT
clone_size: once; j_call: TRBJ1-4; d_call: TRBD1; v_call: TRBV25-1; cdr3_aa: CASRRSGGFNEKLFF; cdr3_nt: TGTGCCAGCAGGAGATCAGGGGGCTTTAATGAAAAACTGTTTTTT
clone_size: NA; j_call: TRBJ1-2; d_call: NA; v_call: TRBV28; cdr3_aa: CASSLEMPNDYGYTF; cdr3_nt: TGTGCCAGCAGTTTAGAGATGCCGAACGACTATGGCTACACCTTC
clone_size: NA; j_call: TRBJ1-4; d_call: TRBD1; v_call: TRBV19; cdr3_aa: CATEDRATEKLFF; cdr3_nt: TGTGCCACCGAGGACAGGGCGACTGAAAAACTGTTTTTT
clone_size: NA; j_call: TRBJ2-3; d_call: NA; v_call: TRBV6-1; cdr3_aa: CASREARATDTQYF; cdr3_nt: TGTGCCAGCAGGGAAGCGAGAGCCACAGATACGCAGTATTTT
clone_size: NA; j_call: TRBJ2-7; d_call: NA; v_call: TRBV6-5; cdr3_aa: CASSYSNNGAYEQYF; cdr3_nt: TGTGCCAGCAGTTACTCGAATAACGGAGCCTACGAGCAGTACTTC
clone_size: NA; j_call: TRBJ2-1; d_call: NA; v_call: TRBV5-5; cdr3_aa: CASQPWGSYNEQFF; cdr3_nt: TGTGCCAGCCAACCGTGGGGCTCATACAATGAGCAGTTCTTC
clone_size: once; j_call: TRBJ2-3; d_call: NA; v_call: TRBV7-9; cdr3_aa: CASSLYFADTQYF; cdr3_nt: TGTGCCAGCAGCCTATATTTCGCAGATACGCAGTATTTT
clone_size: once; j_call: TRBJ1-2; d_call: TRBD1; v_call: TRBV7-2; cdr3_aa: CASSPGQAPYGYTF; cdr3_nt: TGTGCCAGCAGCCCGGGACAGGCCCCCTATGGCTACACCTTC
clone_size: NA; j_call: TRBJ1-1; d_call: TRBD1; v_call: TRBV7-9; cdr3_aa: CASSYRGDTEAFF; cdr3_nt: TGTGCCAGCAGCTACAGGGGAGACACTGAAGCTTTCTTT
clone_size: NA; j_call: TRBJ1-2; d_call: TRBD1; v_call: TRBV7-9; cdr3_aa: CASQTGDGYGYTF; cdr3_nt: TGTGCCAGCCAGACAGGGGACGGCTATGGCTACACCTTC
clone_size: NA; j_call: TRBJ1-2; d_call: TRBD1; v_call: TRBV3-1/TRBV3-2; cdr3_aa: CASSQVDRESGYTF; cdr3_nt: TGTGCCAGCAGCCAAGTCGACAGGGAAAGCGGCTACACCTTC
clone_size: NA; j_call: TRBJ2-2; d_call: NA; v_call: TRBV30; cdr3_aa: CAWRTGISTGELFF; cdr3_nt: TGTGCCTGGAGGACAGGCATATCCACCGGGGAGCTGTTTTTT
clone_size: NA; j_call: TRBJ1-6; d_call: TRBD1; v_call: TRBV25-1; cdr3_aa: CAAGQGHSPLHF; cdr3_nt: TGTGCCGCAGGACAGGGGCATTCACCCCTCCACTTT
clone_size: NA; j_call: TRBJ2-1; d_call: NA; v_call: TRBV7-2; cdr3_aa: CASSPWGGRKYNEQFF; cdr3_nt: TGTGCCAGCAGCCCGTGGGGCGGCCGGAAATACAATGAGCAGTTCTTC
clone_size: NA; j_call: TRBJ2-5; d_call: TRBD2; v_call: TRBV28; cdr3_aa: CASIPGGLAEAETQYF; cdr3_nt: TGTGCCAGCATCCCCGGCGGTCTAGCGGAGGCAGAGACCCAGTACTTC
clone_size: NA; j_call: TRBJ2-5; d_call: TRBD2; v_call: TRBV3-1/TRBV3-2; cdr3_aa: CASSKIPGGETQYF; cdr3_nt: TGTGCCAGCAGCAAAATCCCCGGGGGGGAGACCCAGTACTTC
clone_size: NA; j_call: TRBJ2-1; d_call: NA; v_call: TRBV27; cdr3_aa: CASSLEGSYNEQFF; cdr3_nt: TGTGCCAGCAGTTTAGAGGGATCCTACAATGAGCAGTTCTTC
clone_size: NA; j_call: TRBJ1-6; d_call: TRBD1; v_call: TRBV28; cdr3_aa: CASSPQGAYSPLHF; cdr3_nt: TGTGCCAGCAGTCCCCAGGGGGCATATTCACCCCTCCACTTT
clone_size: NA; j_call: TRBJ2-7; d_call: TRBD2; v_call: TRBV2; cdr3_aa: CASRVYGGGSEQYF; cdr3_nt: TGTGCCAGCAGAGTTTATGGCGGGGGGTCCGAGCAGTACTTC
clone_size: NA; j_call: TRBJ1-1; d_call: NA; v_call: TRBV10-3; cdr3_aa: CAITRGGSNTEAFF; cdr3_nt: TGTGCCATCACCCGAGGGGGTTCTAACACTGAAGCTTTCTTT
clone_size: NA; j_call: TRBJ1-1; d_call: NA; v_call: TRBV11-3; cdr3_aa: CASSFSGAVRMNTEAFF; cdr3_nt: TGTGCCAGCAGCTTCTCAGGGGCAGTGAGAATGAACACTGAAGCTTTCTTT
clone_size: NA; j_call: TRBJ1-2; d_call: TRBD1; v_call: TRBV11-2; cdr3_aa: CASSLQTGSYGYTF; cdr3_nt: TGTGCCAGCAGCTTACAGACAGGGTCCTATGGCTACACCTTC
clone_size: NA; j_call: TRBJ1-2; d_call: NA; v_call: TRBV5-4; cdr3_aa: CASSLGDINYGYTF; cdr3_nt: TGTGCCAGCAGCTTGGGGGACATTAACTATGGCTACACCTTC
clone_size: few; j_call: TRBJ2-7; d_call: TRBD2; v_call: TRBV3-1/TRBV3-2; cdr3_aa: CASSPGSGVHYEQYF; cdr3_nt: TGTGCCAGCAGCCCTGGTAGCGGGGTCCACTACGAGCAGTACTTC
clone_size: few; j_call: TRBJ1-5; d_call: TRBD1; v_call: TRBV27; cdr3_aa: CASRTGNQPQHF; cdr3_nt: TGTGCCAGCAGGACAGGGAACCAGCCCCAGCATTTT
clone_size: NA; j_call: TRBJ2-1; d_call: TRBD2; v_call: TRBV3-1/TRBV3-2; cdr3_aa: CASSQDSGTSGRYNEQFF; cdr3_nt: TGTGCCAGCAGCCAAGACTCCGGGACTAGCGGGCGTTACAATGAGCAGTTCTTC
clone_size: NA; j_call: TRBJ1-5; d_call: TRBD1; v_call: TRBV6-2/TRBV6-3; cdr3_aa: CASSPIPAGTGIQPQHF; cdr3_nt: TGTGCCAGCAGCCCCATCCCCGCCGGGACAGGGATCCAGCCCCAGCATTTT
clone_size: NA; j_call: TRBJ1-5; d_call: NA; v_call: TRBV2; cdr3_aa: CASSAASEDQPQHF; cdr3_nt: TGTGCCAGCAGTGCGGCGTCGGAGGATCAGCCCCAGCATTTT
clone_size: NA; j_call: TRBJ2-3; d_call: TRBD2; v_call: TRBV4-1; cdr3_aa: CASSQDRGTSGVLDTQYF; cdr3_nt: TGCGCCAGCAGCCAAGATAGGGGGACTAGCGGGGTCCTAGATACGCAGTATTTT
clone_size: few; j_call: TRBJ1-1; d_call: TRBD1; v_call: TRBV9; cdr3_aa: CASSAMGQGAGGTEAFF; cdr3_nt: TGTGCCAGCAGCGCAATGGGACAGGGGGCCGGCGGCACTGAAGCTTTCTTT
clone_size: NA; j_call: TRBJ2-2; d_call: NA; v_call: TRBV9; cdr3_aa: CASSVDLWGLDTGELFF; cdr3_nt: TGTGCCAGCAGCGTAGATCTCTGGGGGCTGGACACCGGGGAGCTGTTTTTT
clone_size: NA; j_call: TRBJ2-5; d_call: TRBD2; v_call: TRBV27; cdr3_aa: CASSRGGWETQYF; cdr3_nt: TGTGCCAGCAGCCGGGGGGGCTGGGAGACCCAGTACTTC
clone_size: NA; j_call: TRBJ1-6; d_call: TRBD1; v_call: TRBV11-2; cdr3_aa: CASSSGTDNSPLHF; cdr3_nt: TGTGCCAGCAGCTCTGGGACAGATAATTCACCCCTCCACTTT
clone_size: few; j_call: TRBJ1-1; d_call: NA; v_call: TRBV27; cdr3_aa: CASSLAALRNTEAFF; cdr3_nt: TGTGCCAGCAGTTTGGCAGCGTTACGGAACACTGAAGCTTTCTTT
clone_size: NA; j_call: TRBJ1-2; d_call: NA; v_call: TRBV25-1; cdr3_aa: CASSEQGIYGYTF; cdr3_nt: TGTGCCAGCAGTGAACAGGGAATCTATGGCTACACCTTC
clone_size: NA; j_call: TRBJ1-1; d_call: TRBD1; v_call: TRBV27; cdr3_aa: CASSLFATGGKGEAFF; cdr3_nt: TGTGCCAGCAGTTTATTCGCCACAGGGGGCAAAGGTGAAGCTTTCTTT
clone_size: NA; j_call: TRBJ1-2; d_call: TRBD1; v_call: TRBV6-5; cdr3_aa: CASSSTGDYGYTF; cdr3_nt: TGTGCCAGCAGTTCGACAGGGGACTATGGCTACACCTTC
clone_size: NA; j_call: TRBJ2-2; d_call: NA; v_call: TRBV7-2; cdr3_aa: CASSSRGYGELFF; cdr3_nt: TGTGCCAGCAGCTCTCGGGGTTACGGGGAGCTGTTTTTT
clone_size: NA; j_call: TRBJ2-7; d_call: NA; v_call: TRBV7-2; cdr3_aa: CASSRLQGLGNEQYF; cdr3_nt: TGTGCCAGCAGCCGGTTACAGGGTTTGGGGAACGAGCAGTACTTC
clone_size: NA; j_call: TRBJ1-1; d_call: NA; v_call: TRBV24-1; cdr3_aa: CAYYTEAFF; cdr3_nt: TGTGCCTATTACACTGAAGCTTTCTTT
clone_size: NA; j_call: TRBJ2-7; d_call: NA; v_call: TRBV4-1; cdr3_aa: CASSQQEGGHYEQYF; cdr3_nt: TGCGCCAGCAGCCAGCAGGAGGGTGGGCACTACGAGCAGTACTTC
clone_size: few; j_call: TRBJ2-7; d_call: TRBD1; v_call: TRBV28; cdr3_aa: CASSLLGQGAFEQYF; cdr3_nt: TGTGCCAGCAGTTTACTTGGACAGGGGGCTTTCGAGCAGTACTTC